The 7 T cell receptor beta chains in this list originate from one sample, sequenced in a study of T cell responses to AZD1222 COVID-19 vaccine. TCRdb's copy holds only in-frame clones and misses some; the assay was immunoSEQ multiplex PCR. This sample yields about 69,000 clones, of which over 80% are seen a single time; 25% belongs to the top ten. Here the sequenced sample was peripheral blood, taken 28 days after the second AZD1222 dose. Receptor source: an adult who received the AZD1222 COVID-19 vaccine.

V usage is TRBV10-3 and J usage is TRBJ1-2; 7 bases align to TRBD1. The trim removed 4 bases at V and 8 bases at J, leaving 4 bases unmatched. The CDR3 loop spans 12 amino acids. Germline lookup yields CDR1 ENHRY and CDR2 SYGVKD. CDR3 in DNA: TGTGCCATCAGTGGACAGGGAACGGGCTACACCTTC. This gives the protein CAISGQGTGYTF.

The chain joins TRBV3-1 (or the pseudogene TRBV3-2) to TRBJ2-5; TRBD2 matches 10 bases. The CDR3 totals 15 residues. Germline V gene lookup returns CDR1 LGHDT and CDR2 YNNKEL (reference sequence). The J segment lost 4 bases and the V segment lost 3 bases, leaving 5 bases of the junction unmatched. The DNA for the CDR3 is TGTGCCAGCAGCCACGATGGACTAGCGGTAGAGACCCAGTACTTC. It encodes CASSHDGLAVETQYF.

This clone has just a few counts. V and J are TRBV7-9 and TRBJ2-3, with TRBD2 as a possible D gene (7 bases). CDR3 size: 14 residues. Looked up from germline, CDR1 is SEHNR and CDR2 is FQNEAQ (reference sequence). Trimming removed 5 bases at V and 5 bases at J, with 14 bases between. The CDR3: CASSTIGGQDTQYF. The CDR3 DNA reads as TGTGCCAGCAGCACGATCGGGGGGCAAGATACGCAGTATTTT.

Here the CDR3 reads CASSETDTLSYEQYF. The CDR3 DNA reads TGTGCCAGCAGTGAGACCGACACACTCTCCTACGAGCAGTACTTC. The chain is built from TRBV6-1 and TRBJ2-7; D gene uncertain. In germline, CDR1 is MNHNS, CDR2 SASEGT. The CDR3 consists of 15 residues. Between the trimmed V and J ends, which lost 3 bases and 0 bases, there was a span of 12 bases.

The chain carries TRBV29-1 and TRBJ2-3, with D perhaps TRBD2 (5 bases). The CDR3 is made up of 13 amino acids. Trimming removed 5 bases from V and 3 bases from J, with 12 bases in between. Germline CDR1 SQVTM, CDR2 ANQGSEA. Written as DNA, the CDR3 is TGCAGCGTTCGGCCCCCGGGGACAGATACGCAGTATTTT. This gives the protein CSVRPPGTDTQYF.

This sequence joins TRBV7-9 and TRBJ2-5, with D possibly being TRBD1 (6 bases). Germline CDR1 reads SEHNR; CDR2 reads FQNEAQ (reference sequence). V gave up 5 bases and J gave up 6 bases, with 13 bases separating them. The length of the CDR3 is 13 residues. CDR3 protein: CASSPQGRKTQYF. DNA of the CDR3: TGTGCCAGCAGCCCACAGGGTAGGAAGACCCAGTACTTC.

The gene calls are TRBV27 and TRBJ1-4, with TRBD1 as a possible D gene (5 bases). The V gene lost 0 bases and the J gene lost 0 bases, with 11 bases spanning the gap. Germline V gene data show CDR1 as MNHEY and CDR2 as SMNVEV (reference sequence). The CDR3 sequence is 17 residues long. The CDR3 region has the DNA TGTGCCAGCAGTTTATCTTATCTGGGGGCAACTAATGAAAAACTGTTTTTT. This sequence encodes CASSLSYLGATNEKLFF.